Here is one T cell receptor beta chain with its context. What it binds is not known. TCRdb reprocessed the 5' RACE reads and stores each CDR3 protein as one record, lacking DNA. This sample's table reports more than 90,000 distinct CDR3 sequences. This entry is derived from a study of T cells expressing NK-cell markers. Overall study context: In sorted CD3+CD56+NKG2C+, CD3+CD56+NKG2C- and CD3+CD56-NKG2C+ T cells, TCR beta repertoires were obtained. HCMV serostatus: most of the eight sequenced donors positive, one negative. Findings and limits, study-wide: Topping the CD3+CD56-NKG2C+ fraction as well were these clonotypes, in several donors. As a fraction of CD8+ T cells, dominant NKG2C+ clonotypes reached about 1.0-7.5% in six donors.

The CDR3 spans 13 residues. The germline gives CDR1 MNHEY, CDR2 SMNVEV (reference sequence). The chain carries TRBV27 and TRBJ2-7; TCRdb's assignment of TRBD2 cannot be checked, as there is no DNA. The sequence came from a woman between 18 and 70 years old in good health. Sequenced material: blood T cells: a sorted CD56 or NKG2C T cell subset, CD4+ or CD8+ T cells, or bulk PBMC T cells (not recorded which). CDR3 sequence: CASREGLDYEQYF.